This TCR beta chain was identified in a study of blood T cell repertoires in COVID-19. Germline V gene data show CDR1 as SGHTA and CDR2 as FQGNSA. The CDR3 spans 17 residues. Germline trimming cut 2 bases from V and 7 bases from J; bases unmatched to any gene: 10. Those who participated ranged in age from roughly 18 to 89 years and resided in 20 to 30 US areas. This clone has only one observation. Assay used: immunoSEQ multiplex PCR; TCRdb lists only in-frame clones, some missing. The sample yields about 270,000 clones, 75% to 85% seen once. The material sequenced was PBMCs or T cells enriched from blood (not recorded which). This chain links TRBV7-2 with TRBJ2-1, with 11 nucleotides matching TRBD2. This receptor was obtained from a woman in her 50s with acute COVID-19. The DNA of the CDR3 is TGTGCCAGCAGCTTAAGTAATAGCGGGGGGGTAGTTAATGAGCAGTTCTTC. The encoded protein is CASSLSNSGGVVNEQFF.